Each of the 11 T cell receptor beta chains below was sequenced from the same sample in a study of early T cells in non-severe SARS-CoV-2 infection. TCRdb re-analysed the 5' RACE reads in MiXCR, keeping a single row per CDR3 protein. The table has some 48,000 distinct CDR3 sequences, approximately 9.4% seen once. The sample comprised whole blood. The receptors shown here come from an adult who was a healthcare worker with PCR-confirmed SARS-CoV-2 infection or an uninfected control (not recorded which).

This clonotype came up many times. This chain uses TRBV6-1 with TRBJ2-7; 9 bases line up with TRBD2. V dropped 7 bases and J dropped 6; count of bases not matched to a gene: 10. Germline V gene lookup returns CDR1 MNHNS and CDR2 SASEGT. The CDR3 sequence is 14 residues long. The CDR3 spells CASILAGERGEQYF. In DNA form, the CDR3 reads TGTGCCAGCATATTAGCGGGAGAACGGGGCGAGCAGTACTTC.

The chain carries TRBV28 and TRBJ1-6; D is undetermined. V lost 1 base and J lost 6, with 7 bases in between. Germline CDR1 MDHEN, CDR2 SYDVKM. This CDR3 region has 14 residues. For the CDR3, the DNA is TGTGCCAGCAGTTTATTGGGCCGTAATTCACCCCTCCACTTT. Its protein is CASSLLGRNSPLHF.

This clonotype has ten or more counts. J is TRBJ1-3 and V is TRBV5-1; no clear D gene. V was trimmed by 4 bases and J by 0 bases, leaving 11 bases between them. This CDR3 has 15 residues. Germline CDR1 SGHRS, CDR2 YFSETQ. CDR3 sequence reads: CASSLLDLSGNTIYF. The CDR3 DNA reads TGCGCCAGCAGCCTTCTGGATCTCTCTGGAAACACCATATATTTT.

This clonotype is judged medium-sized (0.01 to 0.1%). V is TRBV7-2 and J is TRBJ2-7, with D perhaps matching TRBD1 or TRBD2 (6 bases each). The CDR3 covers 13 residues. CDR1 and CDR2 (germline): SGHTA, FQGNSA. The germline V and J ends were trimmed by 5 bases and 7 bases, with 15 bases remaining between them. CDR3 region: CASSNPGAGEQYF. The CDR3 nucleotides are TGTGCCAGCAGCAACCCGGGGGCGGGTGAGCAGTACTTC.

This clonotype was observed a handful of times. The rearrangement links TRBV12-3 or TRBV12-4 to TRBJ1-2, with D uncertain. V was shortened by 5 bases and J by 4 bases, with 23 bases between the two germline ends. The CDR3 runs to 17 residues. The CDR3 is CASSQMTAGVEAYGYTF. The CDR3, as DNA: TGTGCCAGCAGTCAAATGACTGCAGGAGTGGAGGCCTATGGCTACACCTTC.

A few counts support this clonotype. The rearrangement links TRBV7-9 to TRBJ1-1; the D is unclear. This CDR3 is built from 13 residues. CDR1 and CDR2 (germline): SEHNR, FQNEAQ (reference sequence). The V gene lost 2 bases and the J gene lost 12 bases, with 16 bases spanning the gap. CDR3 region: CASSLRGVAHPFF. The CDR3 nucleotides read TGTGCCAGCAGCTTACGTGGGGTGGCCCACCCTTTCTTT.

This clonotype was seen ten or more times. The gene calls are TRBV28 and TRBJ2-3; no firm D call. Trimming shortened V by 4 bases and J by 2 bases, and 19 bases separated the two germline ends. The CDR3 has 17 amino acids. Germline CDR1 MDHEN, CDR2 SYDVKM. The DNA for the CDR3 is TGTGCCAGCAGTTCTCCCCTCCGATTAGTAAACACAGATACGCAGTATTTT. It specifies CASSSPLRLVNTDTQYF.

This clonotype was found a few times. The gene calls are TRBV19 and TRBJ1-5, with D hard to call. Germline-derived CDR1 and CDR2 are LNHDA and SQIVND (reference sequence). This CDR3 is built from 12 residues. Trimming removed 1 base at V and 7 bases at J, with 5 bases between. This chain's CDR3 is CASSIGWQPQHF. DNA of the CDR3: TGTGCCAGTAGTATAGGGTGGCAGCCCCAGCATTTT.

The V call is TRBV29-1, the J call TRBJ2-7, with 9 bases matching TRBD2. CDR3 length equals 11 residues. CDR1 is SQVTM, CDR2 ANQGSEA, per germline. With 7 bases clipped from V and 7 bases from J, the junction kept 5 bases outside the gene matches. In DNA, the CDR3 is TGCAGCGGGCTAGCGGGAAGGGAGCAGTACTTC. It yields the protein CSGLAGREQYF.

This clonotype was observed a few times. The V call is TRBV27, the J call TRBJ2-2, with TRBD2 matching 9 bases. CDR1 is MNHEY, CDR2 SMNVEV, per germline (reference sequence). The CDR3 contains 16 residues. V shed 5 bases, J shed 4 bases, and the junction held 8 bases outside the gene matches. DNA of the CDR3: TGTGCCAGCAGTCATAGCGGGAGCAGGAGCACCGGGGAGCTGTTTTTT. It translates to CASSHSGSRSTGELFF.

V and J are TRBV10-3 and TRBJ1-1, with D tentatively TRBD1 (5 bases). Between the trimmed V and J ends, which lost 10 bases and 7 bases, there was a span of 22 bases. The CDR3 is 14 residues long. Germline CDR1 is ENHRY and CDR2 is SYGVKD. Here the CDR3 DNA reads TGTGCCACCCGACATAGGGACCGGGCTGTTGAAGCTTTCTTT. Protein product: CATRHRDRAVEAFF.